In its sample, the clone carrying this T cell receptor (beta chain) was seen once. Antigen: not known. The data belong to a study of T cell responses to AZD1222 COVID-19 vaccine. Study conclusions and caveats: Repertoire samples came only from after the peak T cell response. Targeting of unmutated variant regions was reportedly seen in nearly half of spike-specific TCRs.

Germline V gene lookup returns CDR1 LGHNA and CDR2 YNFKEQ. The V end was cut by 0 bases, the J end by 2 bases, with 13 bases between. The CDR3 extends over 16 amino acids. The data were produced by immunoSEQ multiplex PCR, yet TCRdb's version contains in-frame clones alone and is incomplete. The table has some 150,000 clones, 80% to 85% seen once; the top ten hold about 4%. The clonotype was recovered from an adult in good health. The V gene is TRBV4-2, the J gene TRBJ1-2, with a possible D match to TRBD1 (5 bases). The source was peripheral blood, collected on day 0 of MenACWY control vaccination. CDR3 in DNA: TGTGCCAGCAGCCAAGATCGGTTAGGGGTCAACTATGGCTACACCTTC. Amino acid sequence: CASSQDRLGVNYGYTF.